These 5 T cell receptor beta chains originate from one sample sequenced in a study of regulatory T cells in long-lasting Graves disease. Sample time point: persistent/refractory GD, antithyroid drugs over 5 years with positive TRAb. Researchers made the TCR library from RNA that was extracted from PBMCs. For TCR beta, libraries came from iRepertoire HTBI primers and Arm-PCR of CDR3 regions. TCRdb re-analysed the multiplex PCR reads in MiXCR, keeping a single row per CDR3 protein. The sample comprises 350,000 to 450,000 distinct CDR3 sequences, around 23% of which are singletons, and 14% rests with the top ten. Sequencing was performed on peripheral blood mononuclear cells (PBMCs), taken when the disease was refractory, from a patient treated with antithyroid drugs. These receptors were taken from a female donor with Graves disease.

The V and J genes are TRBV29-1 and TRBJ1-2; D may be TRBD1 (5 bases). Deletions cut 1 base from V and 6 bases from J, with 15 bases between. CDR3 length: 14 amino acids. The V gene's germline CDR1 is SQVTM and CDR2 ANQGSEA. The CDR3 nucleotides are TGCAGCGTTGAAGTTCTGGGGGTGCTAAATGGCTACACCTTC. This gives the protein CSVEVLGVLNGYTF.

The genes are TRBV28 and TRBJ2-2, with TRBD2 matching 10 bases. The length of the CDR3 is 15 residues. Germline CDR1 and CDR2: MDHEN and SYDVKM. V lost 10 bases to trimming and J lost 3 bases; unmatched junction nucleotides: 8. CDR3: CATRAGGTHTGELFF. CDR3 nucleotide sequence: TGTGCCACCCGAGCGGGAGGGACCCACACCGGGGAGCTGTTTTTT.

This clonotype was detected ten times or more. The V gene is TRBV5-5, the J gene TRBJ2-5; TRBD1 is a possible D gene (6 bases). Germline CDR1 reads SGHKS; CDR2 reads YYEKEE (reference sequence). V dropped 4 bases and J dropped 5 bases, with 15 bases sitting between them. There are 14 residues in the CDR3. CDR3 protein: CASSAPQGRETQYF. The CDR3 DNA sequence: TGTGCCAGCAGCGCCCCACAGGGTAGGGAGACCCAGTACTTC.

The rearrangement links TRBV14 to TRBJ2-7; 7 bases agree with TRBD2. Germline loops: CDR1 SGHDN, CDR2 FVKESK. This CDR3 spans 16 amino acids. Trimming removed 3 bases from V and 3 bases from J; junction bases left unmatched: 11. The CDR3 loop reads CASSHEGLTSFYEQYF. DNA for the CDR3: TGTGCCAGCAGCCACGAGGGACTAACTTCTTTCTACGAGCAGTACTTC. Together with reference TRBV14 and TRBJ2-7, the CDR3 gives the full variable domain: EAGVTQFPSHSVIEKGQTVTLRCDPISGHDNLYWYRRVMGKEIKFLLHFVKESKQDESGMPNNRFLAERTGGTYSTLKVQPAELEDSGVYFCASSHEGLTSFYEQYFGPGTRLTVT.

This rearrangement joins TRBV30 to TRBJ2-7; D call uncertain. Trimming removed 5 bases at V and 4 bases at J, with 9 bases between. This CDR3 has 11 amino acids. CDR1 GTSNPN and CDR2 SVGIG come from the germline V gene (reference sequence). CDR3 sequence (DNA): TGTGCCTGGTCCCGCGAGTACGAGCAGTACTTC. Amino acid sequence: CAWSREYEQYF.